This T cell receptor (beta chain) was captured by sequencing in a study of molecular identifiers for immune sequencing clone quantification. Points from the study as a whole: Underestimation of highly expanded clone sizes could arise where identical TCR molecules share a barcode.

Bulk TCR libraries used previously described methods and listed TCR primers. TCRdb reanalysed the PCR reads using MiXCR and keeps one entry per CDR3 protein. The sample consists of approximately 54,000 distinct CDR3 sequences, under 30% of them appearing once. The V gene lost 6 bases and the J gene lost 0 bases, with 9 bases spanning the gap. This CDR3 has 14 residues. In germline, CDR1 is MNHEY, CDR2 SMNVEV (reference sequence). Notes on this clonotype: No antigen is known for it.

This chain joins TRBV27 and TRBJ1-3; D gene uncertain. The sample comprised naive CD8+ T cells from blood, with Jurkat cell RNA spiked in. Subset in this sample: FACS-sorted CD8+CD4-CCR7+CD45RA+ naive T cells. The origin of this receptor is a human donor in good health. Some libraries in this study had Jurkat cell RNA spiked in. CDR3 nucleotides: TGTGCCAGCAGCCCAGCGACCTCTGGAAACACCATATATTTT. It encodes CASSPATSGNTIYF.